A single sample gave rise to the 29 T cell receptor beta chains below, sequenced in a study of memory CD4+ T cells and cytomegalovirus serostatus. The sort gate was single viable CD3+CD4+CD8-CD45RO+ cells for memory CD4+ T cells. The assay was immunoSEQ multiplex PCR, and TCRdb's table has in-frame clones only and misses some. The sample has about 47,000 clones, 70% to 75% seen once; the top ten hold around 1.2%. Source material: memory CD4+ T cells from blood. The origin of the receptors is an adult in good health and CMV-seropositive.

The gene calls are TRBV5-5 and TRBJ1-4, with unresolved D. V gave up 1 base and J gave up 7 bases, with 5 bases separating them. Germline V CDR1 and CDR2: SGHKS, YYEKEE (reference sequence). This CDR3 has 12 amino acids. This chain's CDR3 is CASSLYTEKLFF. CDR3 sequence (DNA): TGTGCCAGCAGCTTGTATACTGAAAAACTGTTTTTT.

The rearrangement uses TRBV5-4 and TRBJ2-1, with no clear D. Looked up from germline, CDR1 is SGHNT and CDR2 is YYREEE (reference sequence). This CDR3 is 14 amino acids long. The germline V and J ends were trimmed by 4 bases and 5 bases, with 13 bases remaining between them. The CDR3 DNA reads as TGTGCCAGCAGCACCCGGGCTGGAGACAATGAGCAGTTCTTC. This translates into CASSTRAGDNEQFF.

This clone was counted a few times. The CDR3, as DNA: TGTGCCAGCAGTGAAAGGGTACAAGGCACTGAAGCTTTCTTT. It codes for CASSERVQGTEAFF. V gene TRBV5-4 combines with J gene TRBJ1-1, with unresolved D. The CDR3 spans 14 residues. Germline CDR1 is SGHNT and CDR2 is YYREEE (reference sequence). Trimming took 5 bases from V and 4 from J, leaving 15 bases between them.

This chain joins TRBV28 and TRBJ1-1, with D possibly TRBD1 on 6 matching bases. Per the germline V gene, CDR1 is MDHEN and CDR2 is SYDVKM. Deletions cut 8 bases from V and 11 bases from J, with 24 bases between. The CDR3 covers 14 residues. The CDR3 loop is CASRTSSDRLDAFF. The DNA for the CDR3 is TGTGCCAGCCGCACCTCCTCTGACAGGCTTGACGCTTTCTTT.

CDR3 coding DNA: TGTGCCAGCAGTTACCCGGGGGCCGGTGAGACCCAGTACTTC. Translation: CASSYPGAGETQYF. J is TRBJ2-5 and V is TRBV6-5; possibly TRBD1 or TRBD2 for D (6 bases each). From germline, CDR1 is MNHEY and CDR2 SVGAGI. This CDR3 is built from 14 residues. The V end lost 2 bases, the J end lost 5 bases, and 12 bases lay between the germline ends.

CDR3 nucleotide sequence: TGCGCCAGCAGCTTGAGGGCAGGGGGCGCTCAGGACGAGCAGTACTTC. Translated: CASSLRAGGAQDEQYF. The chain employs TRBV5-1 and TRBJ2-7; 8 positions agree with TRBD1. Germline V lookup: CDR1 SGHRS, CDR2 YFSETQ. The CDR3 has 16 amino acids. The J segment lost 5 bases and the V segment lost 1 base, leaving 11 bases of the junction unmatched.

The chain carries TRBV5-6 and TRBJ1-4, with 7 bases that match TRBD1. Germline CDR1 SGHDT, CDR2 YYEEEE. V was pared by 0 bases and J by 4 bases, with 3 bases of the junction left unmatched. The CDR3 is made up of 15 amino acids. CDR3 loop: CASSLVGTVNEKLFF. Written as DNA, the CDR3 is TGTGCCAGCAGCTTGGTGGGGACAGTTAATGAAAAACTGTTTTTT. The full variable domain, completed using reference TRBV5-6 and TRBJ1-4, is DAGVTQSPTHLIKTRGQQVTLRCSPKSGHDTVSWYQQALGQGPQFIFQYYEEEERQRGNFPDRFSGHQFPNYSSELNVNALLLGDSALYLCASSLVGTVNEKLFFGSGTQLSVL.

This clone is categorized as medium-sized (0.01 to 0.1%). The chain employs TRBV6-4 and TRBJ2-1, with TRBD2 identical over 7 bases. Per germline, CDR1 MRHNA and CDR2 SNTAGT. With V trimmed by 3 bases and J by 7 bases, 3 bases remained unmatched. The CDR3 totals 13 residues. The CDR3 DNA reads as TGTGCCAGCAGTGAAACTAGCGAGAATGAGCAGTTCTTC. This gives the protein CASSETSENEQFF.

This clone was seen only a few times. V and J are TRBV7-2 and TRBJ1-3, with D perhaps matching TRBD1 (6 bases). Germline CDR1 is SGHTA and CDR2 is FQGNSA. This CDR3 is built from 15 residues. Trimming pared 6 bases from V and 3 bases from J, leaving 15 bases between. The CDR3 DNA is TGTGCCAGCAGGTACGGGGGCCTCGATGGAAACACCATATATTTT. This gives the protein CASRYGGLDGNTIYF.

The chain recombines TRBV28 with TRBJ2-7, with D maybe TRBD1 (6 bases). From germline, CDR1 is MDHEN and CDR2 SYDVKM. The CDR3 contains 12 residues. The V end was cut by 4 bases, the J end by 5 bases, with 9 bases between. CDR3 nucleotides: TGTGCCAGCAGTTCTCACAGGGACGAGCAGTACTTC. Its translation is CASSSHRDEQYF.

CDR3 nucleotide sequence: TGTGCCAGCAGCCGGGACAGGGCCTACGAGCAGTACTTC. This translates into CASSRDRAYEQYF. The rearrangement joins TRBV6-5 to TRBJ2-7; 9 nucleotides align to TRBD1. This CDR3 is built from 13 residues. The germline V gene encodes CDR1 MNHEY and CDR2 SVGAGI. Trimming removed 6 bases from V and 2 bases from J; junction bases left unmatched: 2.

The CDR3 region is CASTALREDGYTF. The DNA of the CDR3 is TGTGCCAGCACCGCCCTGAGGGAAGATGGCTACACCTTC. The rearrangement links TRBV2 to TRBJ1-2; D is ambiguous. V lost 7 bases to trimming and J lost 6 bases, with 15 bases between them. Germline loops: CDR1 SNHLY, CDR2 FYNNEI. The CDR3 loop spans 13 amino acids.

The V and J genes are TRBV11-2 and TRBJ2-1; D assignment may be TRBD1 or TRBD2 (5 bases each). Trimming took off 0 bases at V and 6 bases at J, with 9 bases between the two ends. Germline loops: CDR1 SGHAT, CDR2 FQNNGV. The CDR3 is 14 amino acids. The CDR3 protein is CASSLEWGSNEQFF. The CDR3 DNA sequence: TGTGCCAGCAGCTTAGAATGGGGGAGCAATGAGCAGTTCTTC. The full variable domain, its missing parts supplied by reference TRBV11-2 and TRBJ2-1, is EAGVAQSPRYKIIEKRQSVAFWCNPISGHATLYWYQQILGQGPKLLIQFQNNGVVDDSQLPKDRFSAERLKGVDSTLKIQPAKLEDSAVYLCASSLEWGSNEQFFGPGTRLTVL.

Notes on this clone: This sample also contains other DNA sequences that code for the same CDR3. J is TRBJ2-7 and V is TRBV6-1; no definite D call. The CDR3 sequence is 15 residues long. Germline CDR1 is MNHNS and CDR2 is SASEGT. V was trimmed by 1 base and J by 2 bases, leaving 12 bases between them. CDR3 region: CASSEVGRFTYEQYF. Here the CDR3 DNA reads TGTGCCAGCAGTGAAGTCGGCAGGTTTACCTACGAGCAGTACTTC.

The chain employs TRBV7-2 and TRBJ2-1; TRBD1 or TRBD2 may be the D gene (5 bases each). The CDR3 runs 15 residues. V was clipped by 6 bases and J by 6 bases, with 18 bases between them. Germline lookup yields CDR1 SGHTA and CDR2 FQGNSA. CDR3 sequence: CASRYGTSGGNEQFF. CDR3 DNA: TGTGCCAGCAGATATGGGACCTCTGGGGGCAATGAGCAGTTCTTC.

This clone turned up a few times. The chain carries TRBV6-1 and TRBJ1-2; D is undetermined. CDR1 and CDR2 (germline): MNHNS, SASEGT. The CDR3 length is 10 residues. Between the trimmed V and J ends, which lost 4 bases and 7 bases, there was a span of 4 bases. This CDR3 is CASSVSGYTF. CDR3 nucleotide sequence: TGTGCCAGCAGTGTCTCTGGCTACACCTTC.

This clone has only one observation. The rearrangement joins TRBV15 to TRBJ1-1; D gene unclear. The germline V gene encodes CDR1 LNHNV and CDR2 YYDKDF (reference sequence). V lost 4 bases to trimming and J lost 6 bases, with 12 bases between them. This CDR3 has 13 residues. CDR3 protein: CATSTDRRAEAFF. Here the CDR3 DNA reads TGTGCCACCAGCACGGACCGGAGGGCTGAAGCTTTCTTT.

DNA for the CDR3: TGTGCCAGTAGTCCGGGTCCCGGAGCAGGGGGGTTTTACGAGCAGTACTTC. It specifies CASSPGPGAGGFYEQYF. The chain has TRBV19 and TRBJ2-7, with D maybe TRBD1 (7 bases). Per the germline V gene, CDR1 is LNHDA and CDR2 is SQIVND (reference sequence). The CDR3 contains 17 residues. V was clipped by 5 bases and J by 4 bases, with 24 bases between them.

The chain uses TRBV7-9 and TRBJ2-1, with TRBD1 matching over 11 bases. CDR3 length: 18 amino acids. Germline values: CDR1 SEHNR, CDR2 FQNEAQ (reference sequence). After removal of 5 bases from V and 0 bases from J, the junction contained 9 bases not matched to a gene. In DNA form, the CDR3 reads TGTGCCAGCAGCCCTAGGACAGGGGGCTTAAGCTCCTACAATGAGCAGTTCTTC. It is translated as CASSPRTGGLSSYNEQFF.

The chain uses TRBV7-2 and TRBJ2-7; TRBD2 matches at 8 bases. With 7 bases clipped from V and 4 bases from J, the junction kept 9 bases outside the gene matches. The CDR3 consists of 14 residues. Germline V gives CDR1 SGHTA, CDR2 FQGNSA. The CDR3 region is CASTQQTGGYEQYF. For the CDR3, the DNA is TGTGCCAGCACCCAACAAACGGGGGGGTACGAGCAGTACTTC.

The chain carries TRBV5-1 and TRBJ2-7; 9 bases are a match to TRBD1. The CDR3 runs to 15 residues. The V and J ends lost 3 bases and 5 bases, in that order; junction bases with no gene match: 9. Germline lookup yields CDR1 SGHRS and CDR2 YFSETQ. This CDR3 reads CASSYTTGGADEQYF. In DNA form, the CDR3 reads TGCGCCAGCAGCTACACCACAGGGGGCGCGGACGAGCAGTACTTC.

CDR3: CASSRTARGGPYEQYF. Written as DNA, the CDR3 is TGTGCCAGCAGCAGGACTGCGCGGGGGGGCCCCTACGAGCAGTACTTC. The chain carries TRBV13 and TRBJ2-7; 9 bases agree with TRBD2. Trimming at V came to 5 bases and at J to 2 bases, leaving 10 bases not matched to a gene. The CDR3 covers 16 residues. Germline V gene sequence: CDR1 PRHDT, CDR2 FYEKMQ (reference sequence).

The rearrangement uses TRBV7-9 and TRBJ2-7; maybe TRBD1 (7 bases). The V and J ends lost 8 bases and 3 bases respectively, with 17 bases between them. Germline V CDR1 and CDR2: SEHNR, FQNEAQ (reference sequence). The CDR3 sequence is 14 residues long. The CDR3 DNA reads TGTGCCAGCGGGGGACTCAGGGACAGCTACGAGCAGTACTTC. This sequence encodes CASGGLRDSYEQYF. Filled out from reference TRBV7-9 and TRBJ2-7, the complete variable domain reads DTGVSQNPRHKITKRGQNVTFRCDPISEHNRLYWYRQTLGQGPEFLTYFQNEAQLEKSRLLSDRFSAERPKGSFSTLEIQRTEQGDSAMYLCASGGLRDSYEQYFGPGTRLTVT.

The chain is built from TRBV5-1 and TRBJ2-5, with 13 bases aligning to TRBD2. The germline gives CDR1 SGHRS, CDR2 YFSETQ. This CDR3 is 13 amino acids long. The V gene end was trimmed by 1 base and the J gene end by 9 bases; junction bases not matched to a gene: 0. DNA for the CDR3: TGCGCCAGCAGCTTGACTAGCGGGGGGGCCCAGTACTTC. It yields the protein CASSLTSGGAQYF. Together with reference TRBV5-1 and TRBJ2-5, the CDR3 gives the full variable domain: KAGVTQTPRYLIKTRGQQVTLSCSPISGHRSVSWYQQTPGQGLQFLFEYFSETQRNKGNFPGRFSGRQFSNSRSEMNVSTLELGDSALYLCASSLTSGGAQYFGPGTRLLVL.

This clone occurred once. V is TRBV29-1 and J is TRBJ2-2; a possible D gene is TRBD2 (6 bases). The germline gives CDR1 SQVTM, CDR2 ANQGSEA. The CDR3 totals 12 residues. Trimming shortened V by 6 bases and J by 6 bases, and 11 bases separated the two germline ends. Written as DNA, the CDR3 is TGCAGCGTGGGGGACTCCCCCGGGGAGCTGTTTTTT. Translated: CSVGDSPGELFF.

V and J are TRBV5-1 and TRBJ2-7; TRBD1 might be the D (6 bases). Per germline, CDR1 SGHRS and CDR2 YFSETQ. Trimming stripped 0 bases from V and 4 bases from J, with 14 bases between. The CDR3 runs 15 residues. CDR3 protein: CASSLGSGGGYEQYF. The DNA for the CDR3 is TGCGCCAGCAGCTTGGGGTCTGGGGGCGGGTACGAGCAGTACTTC.

About this clone itself: At one end the junction does not follow the germline gene, possibly because of a read error. CDR3 residues: CASNLGQGNEKLFF. The CDR3 DNA follows: TGCGCCAGCAACTTGGGGCAGGGTAATGAAAAACTGTTTTTT. V gene TRBV5-1 combines with J gene TRBJ1-4; D might be TRBD1 (5 bases). The germline CDR1 and CDR2 sequences are SGHRS and YFSETQ. The CDR3 sequence is 14 residues long.

The sample holds a few counts of this clone. V gene TRBV9 combines with J gene TRBJ2-2; D is uncertain. Deletions cut 0 bases from V and 1 base from J, with 10 bases between. Germline V lookup: CDR1 SGDLS, CDR2 YYNGEE. CDR3 length: 16 residues. The CDR3 region has the DNA TGTGCCAGCAGCGTAGAAACGGTCCTGAACACCGGGGAGCTGTTTTTT. Residues: CASSVETVLNTGELFF.

A single count supports this clone. The chain is built from TRBV29-1 and TRBJ2-2, with TRBD1 matching 9 bases. CDR1 is SQVTM, CDR2 ANQGSEA, per germline. The V gene end was trimmed by 2 bases and the J gene end by 1 base; junction bases not matched to a gene: 5. The CDR3 loop spans 16 amino acids. The chain's CDR3 is CSVERGTGQNTGELFF. CDR3 DNA: TGCAGCGTTGAACGGGGGACAGGGCAGAACACCGGGGAGCTGTTTTTT.